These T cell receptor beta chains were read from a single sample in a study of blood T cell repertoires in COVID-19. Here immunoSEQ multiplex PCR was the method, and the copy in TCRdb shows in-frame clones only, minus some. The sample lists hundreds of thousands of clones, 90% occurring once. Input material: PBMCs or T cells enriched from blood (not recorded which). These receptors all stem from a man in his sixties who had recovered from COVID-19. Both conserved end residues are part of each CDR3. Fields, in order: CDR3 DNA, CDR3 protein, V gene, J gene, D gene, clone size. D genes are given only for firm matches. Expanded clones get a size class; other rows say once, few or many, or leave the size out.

TGTGCCAGCAGTGCCGGACTAGCGGGTCTTGGGACCTACAATGAGCAGTTCTTC,CASSAGLAGLGTYNEQFF,TRBV27,TRBJ2-1,TRBD2,.
TGTGCCAGCAGCTTAGAGAGGGAGGGCCCCACCGGGGAGCTGTTTTTT,CASSLEREGPTGELFF,TRBV7-8,TRBJ2-2,TRBD2,.
TGTGCCACCAGTAGACGACAGGCAACTAATGAAAAACTGTTTTTT,CATSRRQATNEKLFF,TRBV15,TRBJ1-4,.,.
TGTGCCAGCAGTCGGGGGGCAAACACCGGGGAGCTGTTTTTT,CASSRGANTGELFF,TRBV9,TRBJ2-2,.,.
TGTGCCAGCAGTCCACGGACAGGGAGTAATCAGCCCCAGCATTTT,CASSPRTGSNQPQHF,TRBV27,TRBJ1-5,TRBD1,.
TGTGCCAGCAGCTCAGGGAATAATTCACCCCTCCACTTT,CASSSGNNSPLHF,TRBV7-8,TRBJ1-6,.,.
TGCGCCAGCAGCCCCTCCGGGACAGGGACCTACGAGCAGTACTTC,CASSPSGTGTYEQYF,TRBV5-1,TRBJ2-7,TRBD1,.
TGTGCCAGCAGGAGTAGCGGGAGGGCTTTCTACGAGCAGTACTTC,CASRSSGRAFYEQYF,TRBV6-5,TRBJ2-7,TRBD2,.
TGTGCCAGCATTTTTAGCGGGGCGACCACAGATACGCAGTATTTT,CASIFSGATTDTQYF,TRBV6-5,TRBJ2-3,TRBD2,.
TGTGCCAGCAGTGAATACCCGGGAGTCAACTCACCCCTCCACTTT,CASSEYPGVNSPLHF,TRBV6-1,TRBJ1-6,.,.
TGTGCCAGTAGTACCAAGGGACATTTGTTCTATGGCTACACCTTC,CASSTKGHLFYGYTF,TRBV19,TRBJ1-2,.,.
TGTGCCAGCAGTAACGGACTAGCGGGGGGCCCCTTC,CASSNGLAGGPF,TRBV6-2/TRBV6-3,TRBJ2-7,TRBD2,.
TGTGCCAGCAGCCAAGTCGGGGTGACCGGGGAGCTGTTTTTT,CASSQVGVTGELFF,TRBV3-1/TRBV3-2,TRBJ2-2,.,once
TGTGCCATCAGTGAGTCGAGGACTGAAGCTTTCTTT,CAISESRTEAFF,TRBV10-3,TRBJ1-1,.,.
TGTGCCAGCAGCTTAACTAGCGGGGGGGCTTGGGAGACCCAGTACTTC,CASSLTSGGAWETQYF,TRBV11-2,TRBJ2-5,TRBD2,.
TGCGCCAGCAGCTTGTCTGGGCCTGGAAACACCATATATTTT,CASSLSGPGNTIYF,TRBV5-1,TRBJ1-3,.,.
TGTGCCAGCTCACCTGGGACTAGCGGGGCAGAGCAGTTCTTC,CASSPGTSGAEQFF,TRBV18,TRBJ2-1,TRBD2,.
TGTGCCAGCTCACAGGGGGACGGACGCTCCTACAATGAGCAGTTCTTC,CASSQGDGRSYNEQFF,TRBV28,TRBJ2-1,TRBD1,.
TGCGCCAGCAGCTTGGACGGTGATAGCAATCAGCCCCAGCATTTT,CASSLDGDSNQPQHF,TRBV5-1,TRBJ1-5,.,once
TGTGCCAGTAGTTCAATCAACTATGGCTACACCTTC,CASSSINYGYTF,TRBV19,TRBJ1-2,.,.
TGTGCCAGTAGTACCGGACAGGGGTATGGCTACACCTTC,CASSTGQGYGYTF,TRBV19,TRBJ1-2,TRBD1,once
TGCGCCAGCAGCTGGGGACAGCCTAATGAGCAGTTCTTC,CASSWGQPNEQFF,TRBV5-1,TRBJ2-1,TRBD1,.
TGTGCCACCGAGGTAGCGGGAGTCGGTTCGGGATACGAGCAGTACTTC,CATEVAGVGSGYEQYF,TRBV5-6,TRBJ2-7,TRBD2,.
TGTGCCAGCAGCCATGACGCGGGCAATCAGCCCCAGCATTTT,CASSHDAGNQPQHF,TRBV7-9,TRBJ1-5,.,.
TGTGCCAGCAGCCCGAACAGGGGTCCATCGGAAAAACTGTTTTTT,CASSPNRGPSEKLFF,TRBV7-6,TRBJ1-4,TRBD1,.
TGCGCCAGCAGCCCCCGAGAGTTTTCTGAAGCTTTCTTT,CASSPREFSEAFF,TRBV4-1,TRBJ1-1,.,.
TGTGCCAGCTCACCGGGACAGGGCCAAGAGACCCAGTACTTC,CASSPGQGQETQYF,TRBV18,TRBJ2-5,TRBD1,.
TGCAGCGTTGAAAAGATTCTGGGGCCAAACACTGAAGCTTTCTTT,CSVEKILGPNTEAFF,TRBV29-1,TRBJ1-1,.,.
TGTGCCAGTAGCATCCTTAAAGGGACACTTAACTATGGCTACACCTTC,CASSILKGTLNYGYTF,TRBV19,TRBJ1-2,.,.
TGTGCCTGGAGGACTAGCGGGAGTACAGATACGCAGTATTTT,CAWRTSGSTDTQYF,TRBV30,TRBJ2-3,TRBD2,.
TGTGCCAGCAGCCCACAACCAGGGAATAATTCACCCCTCCACTTT,CASSPQPGNNSPLHF,TRBV7-9,TRBJ1-6,.,.
TGTGCCAGCAGCTTTCGGGGGGCGCGGTATAATTCACCCCTCCACTTT,CASSFRGARYNSPLHF,TRBV5-8,TRBJ1-6,.,.
TGTGCCAGCAGCCCTAGGGCACTAGCGGGGGGCGGCACCGGGGAGCTGTTTTTT,CASSPRALAGGGTGELFF,TRBV7-3,TRBJ2-2,TRBD2,.
TGCGCCAGCAGCTTGACAACGACAGGGGATGGCTACACCTTC,CASSLTTTGDGYTF,TRBV5-1,TRBJ1-2,TRBD1,.
TGTGCCAGCAGCTTAGAGGGCGGGAGCAAGTACGAGCAGTACTTC,CASSLEGGSKYEQYF,TRBV7-9,TRBJ2-7,TRBD2,.
TGTGCCAGCAGTTACGGGGGACACTCATTGGATTCACCCCTCCACTTT,CASSYGGHSLDSPLHF,TRBV6-2/TRBV6-3,TRBJ1-6,.,.
TGTGCCAGCAGCCCCGGGGTTTGGACTTCACCCCTCCACTTT,CASSPGVWTSPLHF,TRBV5-6,TRBJ1-6,.,.
TGTGCCAGCGGTGGAATAGTATTTCAAGAGACCCAGTACTTC,CASGGIVFQETQYF,TRBV25-1,TRBJ2-5,.,.
TGTGCCTCGGGACGTGTGAACACTGAAGCTTTCTTT,CASGRVNTEAFF,TRBV30,TRBJ1-1,.,.
TGTGCCAGTAGTATATATCCGGACAGGGCAGATGGCTACACCTTC,CASSIYPDRADGYTF,TRBV19,TRBJ1-2,TRBD1,.
TGTGCCTCCAGGGGCCCGACCGCTAGCACAGATACGCAGTATTTT,CASRGPTASTDTQYF,TRBV10-3,TRBJ2-3,.,.
TGTGCCAGCAGCACACCTCCCACCATATCTGGAAACACCATATATTTT,CASSTPPTISGNTIYF,TRBV5-6,TRBJ1-3,.,.
TGTGCCAGCAGTTTAACCGGGTTGAACACTGAAGCTTTCTTT,CASSLTGLNTEAFF,TRBV27,TRBJ1-1,.,.
TGTGCCTGGGCCAACGGCGGGACCCGCTCAGATACGCAGTATTTT,CAWANGGTRSDTQYF,TRBV30,TRBJ2-3,.,once
TGCGCCAGCAGCTGGGGCTCTTCTGGGGTGAATGAGCAGTTCTTC,CASSWGSSGVNEQFF,TRBV5-1,TRBJ2-1,.,.
TGTGCCATCAGACCCGGGACAGTCACAGATACGCAGTATTTT,CAIRPGTVTDTQYF,TRBV10-3,TRBJ2-3,TRBD1,.
TGTGCCACCAGTGATGGGCAGGGTCAGACCGGGGAGCTGTTTTTT,CATSDGQGQTGELFF,TRBV24-1,TRBJ2-2,.,.
TGTGCCAGCAATACACCCGAGCAGTACTTC,CASNTPEQYF,TRBV6-5,TRBJ2-7,.,.
TGCAGCGTTGCGGGGTCTGGAAACACCATATATTTT,CSVAGSGNTIYF,TRBV29-1,TRBJ1-3,.,.
TGTGCCAGCAGTGAAGGACAGGGCCTCACAACTAATGAAAAACTGTTTTTT,CASSEGQGLTTNEKLFF,TRBV6-1,TRBJ1-4,TRBD1,.